Below, 10 T cell receptor beta chains from the same sample are listed, as sequenced in a study of T cell responses to AZD1222 COVID-19 vaccine. The data were produced by immunoSEQ multiplex PCR, yet TCRdb's version contains in-frame clones alone and is incomplete. Here the sample spans 100,000 to 150,000 clones, about 89% being singletons. The specimen was peripheral blood, collected on day 0 of AZD1222 vaccination. The receptor set was obtained from an adult in good health.

The rearrangement uses TRBV30 and TRBJ1-1; D might be TRBD1 (5 bases). Deletions cut 2 bases from V and 0 bases from J, with 7 bases between. Germline values: CDR1 GTSNPN, CDR2 SVGIG (reference sequence). There are 13 residues in the CDR3. CDR3 sequence reads: CAWSWGVNTEAFF. The CDR3 nucleotides read TGTGCCTGGAGTTGGGGCGTGAACACTGAAGCTTTCTTT.

This clone appeared a single time. The chain couples TRBV7-9 to TRBJ2-1; tentatively, D is TRBD2 (5 bases). Trimming took off 5 bases at V and 8 bases at J, with 10 bases between the two ends. In germline, CDR1 is SEHNR, CDR2 FQNEAQ (reference sequence). The CDR3 loop spans 12 amino acids. The CDR3 DNA follows: TGTGCCAGCAGCCCGGCGGGCGATGAGCAGTTCTTC. This translates into CASSPAGDEQFF.

The chain couples TRBV6-5 to TRBJ1-1; D not resolved. CDR3 length: 16 amino acids. CDR1 MNHEY and CDR2 SVGAGI come from the germline V gene. With 0 bases removed from V and 0 bases from J, the gap between germline ends came to 11 bases. In DNA, the CDR3 is TGTGCCAGCAGTTACTCCTACAGAAGCATGAACACTGAAGCTTTCTTT. Translating it yields CASSYSYRSMNTEAFF.

This rearrangement joins TRBV7-9 to TRBJ1-2, with 8 nucleotides matching TRBD1. V was clipped by 5 bases and J by 7 bases; unmatched bases: 3. CDR1 is SEHNR, CDR2 FQNEAQ, per germline (reference sequence). This CDR3 spans 12 amino acids. DNA for the CDR3: TGTGCCAGCAGCCTCAGGGGGCCTGGCTACACCTTC. Translated, it gives CASSLRGPGYTF.

The CDR3 DNA reads TGTGCCAGCAGCCCTTGGGTGGGGAGGAGGGGCAATCAGCCCCAGCATTTT. Its protein is CASSPWVGRRGNQPQHF. This chain joins TRBV11-2 and TRBJ1-5; D is undetermined. Deletions cut 5 bases from V and 2 bases from J, with 19 bases between. Looked up from germline, CDR1 is SGHAT and CDR2 is FQNNGV. The CDR3 has 17 amino acids.

V and J are TRBV29-1 and TRBJ2-3; 8 nucleotides agree with TRBD1. Germline CDR1 and CDR2: SQVTM and ANQGSEA. Trimming removed 7 bases from V and 3 bases from J; junction bases left unmatched: 9. The CDR3 runs 14 residues. The DNA of the CDR3 is TGCAGCGCTTCACAGGGGGTAACAACAGATACGCAGTATTTT. Protein: CSASQGVTTDTQYF.

The chain carries TRBV18 and TRBJ2-1, with TRBD2 as a possible D gene (6 bases). Germline CDR1 and CDR2: KGHSH and LQKENI. The CDR3 spans 15 residues. With 2 bases removed from V and 9 bases from J, the gap between germline ends came to 17 bases. In DNA form, the CDR3 reads TGTGCCAGCTCACCAAGGAGTCGCGGGGTAGCTGAGCAGTTCTTC. Translated, it gives CASSPRSRGVAEQFF.

V gene TRBV7-9 combines with J gene TRBJ1-3; D call uncertain. The V gene lost 5 bases and the J gene lost 0 bases, with 8 bases spanning the gap. Germline V CDR1 and CDR2: SEHNR, FQNEAQ (reference sequence). The CDR3 covers 14 residues. The CDR3: CASSPWYSGNTIYF. The CDR3 bases are TGTGCCAGCAGCCCCTGGTACTCTGGAAACACCATATATTTT. Full variable domain (outside the CDR3, taken from reference TRBV7-9 and TRBJ1-3): DTGVSQNPRHKITKRGQNVTFRCDPISEHNRLYWYRQTLGQGPEFLTYFQNEAQLEKSRLLSDRFSAERPKGSFSTLEIQRTEQGDSAMYLCASSPWYSGNTIYFGEGSWLTVV.

CDR3 residues: CASSQGLATDTQYF. In nucleotides, the CDR3 is TGTGCCAGCAGCCAGGGACTAGCAACAGATACGCAGTATTTT. The genes are TRBV3-1 (or the pseudogene TRBV3-2) and TRBJ2-3; 9 bases are a match to TRBD2. Germline values: CDR1 LGHDT, CDR2 YNNKEL (reference sequence). J gave up 3 bases and V 3 bases, and 1 base lay outside the gene matches. The CDR3 extends over 14 amino acids.

V gene TRBV5-1 combines with J gene TRBJ2-1; 11 nucleotides agree with TRBD2. From germline, CDR1 is SGHRS and CDR2 YFSETQ. The CDR3 runs 15 residues. Trimming at V came to 3 bases and at J to 6 bases, leaving 5 bases not matched to a gene. The CDR3 loop reads CASSSGTSGTNEQFF. The CDR3 DNA is TGCGCCAGCAGCTCAGGGACTAGCGGAACCAATGAGCAGTTCTTC.